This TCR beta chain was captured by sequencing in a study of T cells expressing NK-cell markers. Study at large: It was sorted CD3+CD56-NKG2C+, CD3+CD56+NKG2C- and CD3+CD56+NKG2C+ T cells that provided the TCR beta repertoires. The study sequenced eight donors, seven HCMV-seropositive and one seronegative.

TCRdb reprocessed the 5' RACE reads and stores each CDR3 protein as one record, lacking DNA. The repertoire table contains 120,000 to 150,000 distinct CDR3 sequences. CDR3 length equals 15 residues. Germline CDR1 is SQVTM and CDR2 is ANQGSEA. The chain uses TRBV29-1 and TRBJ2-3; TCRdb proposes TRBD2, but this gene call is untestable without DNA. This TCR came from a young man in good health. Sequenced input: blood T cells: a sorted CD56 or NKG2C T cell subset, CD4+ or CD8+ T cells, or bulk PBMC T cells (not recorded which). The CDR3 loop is CSVDGTSGRTDTQYF.